A selection of T cell receptor beta chains follows, all from one sample in a study of CD4 T cells in relation to SARS-CoV-2 and coronaviruses. Antigen specificity for these receptors is unknown. The repertoire was sequenced with immunoSEQ multiplex PCR; TCRdb's copy has only in-frame clones and lacks some. The table shows about 23,000 clones, with more than 60% occurring only once. Specimen: CD4+ T cells from PBMCs, cultured in vitro. These receptors all come from a human donor in good health. The CDR3 runs from the conserved cysteine through the conserved F or W. Fields, in order: D gene, V gene, J gene, CDR3 protein. A D gene is named only where the DNA matches it firmly.

-	TRBV29-1	TRBJ2-5	CSVEDRHRIPFETQYF
TRBD1	TRBV5-1	TRBJ1-2	CASSEDSGQGNHGYTF
-	TRBV5-4	TRBJ2-7	CASSLDTLTYEQYF
-	TRBV4-1	TRBJ2-5	CASSQEAYLQETQYF
TRBD1	TRBV3-1/TRBV3-2	TRBJ2-7	CASRSTGFGEQYF
-	TRBV11-1	TRBJ1-1	CASSLPMNTEAFF
-	TRBV6-5	TRBJ2-3	CASSYGAVPGLSQYF
-	TRBV5-4	TRBJ2-7	CASTQKGDSYEQYF
-	TRBV11-2	TRBJ2-1	CASRWLGTEQFF
-	TRBV4-1	TRBJ2-3	CASSQGWFSTDTQYF
-	TRBV10-3	TRBJ1-1	CAINPGANTEAFF
-	TRBV24-1	TRBJ2-3	CATSPTSASDTQYF
-	TRBV4-2	TRBJ1-5	CASSQGGIRYSNQPQHF
-	TRBV7-2	TRBJ1-2	CASSPRWSGYTF
TRBD2	TRBV4-2	TRBJ2-7	CASSQGLAGAWSEQYF
-	TRBV6-5	TRBJ2-2	CASAGTRITGELFF
-	TRBV5-1	TRBJ1-5	CASSYGGSVNQPQHF
TRBD1	TRBV4-1	TRBJ1-2	CASSQEIRVQGAIHGYTF
-	TRBV6-2/TRBV6-3	TRBJ2-1	CASSYSLYNEQFF
-	TRBV2	TRBJ2-5	CASSRDIKTQYF
-	TRBV7-2	TRBJ1-5	CASSFAGGGQPQHF
-	TRBV29-1	TRBJ2-7	CSAKMQGFSSYEQYF
TRBD1	TRBV7-9	TRBJ2-7	CASSPGQGASSYEQYF
-	TRBV9	TRBJ2-5	CASSFSSTAQETQYF
TRBD1	TRBV6-2/TRBV6-3	TRBJ1-5	CASSPTGGAGQPQHF
-	TRBV9	TRBJ2-6	CASSVAILRSSGANVLTF
-	TRBV6-5	TRBJ1-1	CASSPRQAREAFF
TRBD2	TRBV18	TRBJ2-7	CASSPQEAGGSYEQYF
-	TRBV3-1/TRBV3-2	TRBJ1-5	CASSQGGRGNQPQHF
TRBD2	TRBV2	TRBJ2-3	CASTLAGGRNF
TRBD2	TRBV28	TRBJ2-1	CASSLYLAGYNEQFF
-	TRBV28	TRBJ1-2	CASTTRALNYGYTF